These 32 T cell receptor beta chains came from one sample sequenced in a study of blood T cell repertoires in COVID-19. Assay used: immunoSEQ multiplex PCR; TCRdb lists only in-frame clones, some missing. Of 250,000 to 400,000 clones listed, approximately 87% are singletons. The sample consisted of peripheral blood. These receptors originate from a woman between 25 and 40 years old with COVID-19, enrolled during active disease.

The V gene is TRBV19, the J gene TRBJ1-1; D is possibly TRBD1 (5 bases). Trimming left V 7 bases short and J 4 bases short, with 10 bases between. The CDR3 has 12 residues. Germline CDR1 is LNHDA and CDR2 is SQIVND (reference sequence). The CDR3 here is CASTEGLTEAFF. In DNA, the CDR3 is TGTGCCAGTACGGAGGGGCTCACTGAAGCTTTCTTT.

This clone showed up just once. The chain couples TRBV29-1 to TRBJ2-1; D gene ambiguous. V was cut by 4 bases and J by 0 bases, with 7 bases left in between. This CDR3 contains 13 residues. From germline, CDR1 is SQVTM and CDR2 ANQGSEA. For the CDR3, the DNA is TGCAGCGTTGCGAGAACCTCCTACAATGAGCAGTTCTTC. It translates to CSVARTSYNEQFF.

This rearrangement joins TRBV19 to TRBJ1-4; TRBD1 might be the D (6 bases). The CDR3 runs to 15 residues. The V end lost 5 bases, the J end lost 0 bases, and 10 bases lay between the germline ends. The germline V gene encodes CDR1 LNHDA and CDR2 SQIVND (reference sequence). This CDR3 is CASSFRGPTNEKLFF. In DNA, the CDR3 is TGTGCCAGTAGTTTCAGGGGACCAACTAATGAAAAACTGTTTTTT.

This clone was counted once. The genes are TRBV19 and TRBJ1-2; D perhaps matches TRBD1 (5 bases). The CDR3 covers 11 residues. Trimming took 5 bases from V and 7 from J, leaving 8 bases between them. The germline V gene encodes CDR1 LNHDA and CDR2 SQIVND (reference sequence). Written as DNA, the CDR3 is TGTGCCAGTAGTGACAGACTTGGCTACACCTTC. Encoded protein: CASSDRLGYTF.

This sequence joins TRBV15 and TRBJ2-3, with 7 nucleotides matching TRBD2. Unmatched junction bases numbered 10, after V lost 0 bases and J lost 4 bases. Germline CDR1 LNHNV, CDR2 YYDKDF (reference sequence). This CDR3 has 17 amino acids. This chain's CDR3 is CATSRDRGLEVPDTQYF. Here the CDR3 DNA reads TGTGCCACCAGCAGAGATCGCGGACTAGAAGTTCCAGATACGCAGTATTTT.

The chain uses TRBV18 and TRBJ1-2; possibly TRBD1 for D (5 bases). The V and J ends lost 3 bases and 0 bases respectively, with 8 bases between them. Looked up from germline, CDR1 is KGHSH and CDR2 is LQKENI. This CDR3 region has 14 residues. CDR3 nucleotide sequence: TGTGCCAGCTCACCGGAGGGGACTAACTATGGCTACACCTTC. Amino acids: CASSPEGTNYGYTF.

This clone was seen more than once but under ten times. This chain joins TRBV5-1 and TRBJ2-3; TRBD2 agrees at 7 bases. After removal of 4 bases from V and 4 bases from J, the junction contained 6 bases not matched to a gene. The CDR3 totals 14 residues. The germline V gene has CDR1 SGHRS and CDR2 YFSETQ. CDR3 loop: CASSLGLGADTQYF. Here the CDR3 DNA reads TGCGCCAGCAGCCTCGGACTAGGGGCAGATACGCAGTATTTT.

V gene TRBV6-5 combines with J gene TRBJ2-7; 10 bases are a match to TRBD2. Germline values: CDR1 MNHEY, CDR2 SVGAGI. With V trimmed by 4 bases and J by 2 bases, 8 bases remained unmatched. This CDR3 spans 16 amino acids. The CDR3 nucleotides read TGTGCCAGCAGTTCCCTAGCGGGAGCGGGGGCCTACGAGCAGTACTTC. Its translation: CASSSLAGAGAYEQYF.

The chain links TRBV2 to TRBJ2-3, with 7 bases fitting TRBD1. The CDR3 sequence is 13 residues long. The ends lost 9 bases at V and 1 base at J; junction bases unmatched: 4. Germline V gene sequence: CDR1 SNHLY, CDR2 FYNNEI. This CDR3 reads CASRDRGTDTQYF. The CDR3 coding sequence is TGTGCCAGTCGGGACAGAGGCACAGATACGCAGTATTTT.

The chain has TRBV11-2 and TRBJ1-4, with a tentative D call TRBD1 (6 bases). Per germline, CDR1 SGHAT and CDR2 FQNNGV. This CDR3 comprises 15 residues. V was shortened by 1 base and J by 6 bases, with 12 bases between the two germline ends. The DNA for the CDR3 is TGTGCCAGCAGCTTAGCTGGCAGGGGATATGAAAAACTGTTTTTT. Amino acid sequence: CASSLAGRGYEKLFF. The whole variable domain, filled in from reference TRBV11-2 and TRBJ1-4, reads EAGVAQSPRYKIIEKRQSVAFWCNPISGHATLYWYQQILGQGPKLLIQFQNNGVVDDSQLPKDRFSAERLKGVDSTLKIQPAKLEDSAVYLCASSLAGRGYEKLFFGSGTQLSVL.

The chain links TRBV5-1 to TRBJ2-5; D unclear. Trimming took off 0 bases at V and 2 bases at J, with 5 bases between the two ends. The CDR3 covers 13 residues. Looked up from germline, CDR1 is SGHRS and CDR2 is YFSETQ. The CDR3 sequence is CASSLAQQETQYF. The CDR3 DNA reads TGCGCCAGCAGCTTGGCCCAGCAAGAGACCCAGTACTTC.

The rearrangement uses TRBV9 and TRBJ1-5; 9 bases are a match to TRBD1. CDR1 and CDR2 (germline): SGDLS, YYNGEE. CDR3 length equals 13 residues. V was clipped by 4 bases and J by 13 bases; unmatched bases: 9. CDR3 nucleotides: TGTGCCAGCAGCTCCACGGACAGGGGCCGGCAGCATTTT. Translated: CASSSTDRGRQHF.

The V gene is TRBV3-1 (or the pseudogene TRBV3-2), the J gene TRBJ2-2, with D unresolved. CDR3 length: 12 amino acids. V dropped 9 bases and J dropped 2 bases, with 7 bases sitting between them. Germline V CDR1 and CDR2: LGHDT, YNNKEL (reference sequence). The CDR3 reads CASQKNTGELFF. The CDR3 nucleotides read TGTGCCAGTCAGAAAAACACCGGGGAGCTGTTTTTT.

This clone appeared a single time. V is TRBV5-4 and J is TRBJ2-2; 7 bases are shared with TRBD1. Per germline, CDR1 SGHNT and CDR2 YYREEE (reference sequence). The CDR3 is 14 residues long. V dropped 5 bases and J dropped 8; count of bases not matched to a gene: 9. In DNA, the CDR3 is TGTGCCAGCAGTCTGGACAGGAGAGAGGGGGAGCTGTTTTTT. This gives the protein CASSLDRREGELFF.

The chain carries TRBV28 and TRBJ1-2, with D tentatively TRBD1 (5 bases). V was pared by 4 bases and J by 0 bases, with 18 bases between. This CDR3 has 17 amino acids. Germline V gene data show CDR1 as MDHEN and CDR2 as SYDVKM. DNA of the CDR3: TGTGCCAGCAGTTCCCGTCAGAGACAGTTCTCTAACTATGGCTACACCTTC. Translation gives CASSSRQRQFSNYGYTF.

The chain recombines TRBV7-9 with TRBJ1-1; 9 bases are a match to TRBD1. CDR3 length: 17 residues. Germline V CDR1 and CDR2: SEHNR, FQNEAQ (reference sequence). With V trimmed by 5 bases and J by 0 bases, 10 bases remained unmatched. In DNA form, the CDR3 reads TGTGCCAGCAGCCCAGGGACAGGGAACATAATGAACACTGAAGCTTTCTTT. This sequence encodes CASSPGTGNIMNTEAFF.

This rearrangement joins TRBV3-1 (or the pseudogene TRBV3-2) to TRBJ2-3, with 12 bases aligning to TRBD2. Trimming cost V 4 bases and J 4 bases; bases outside gene matches: 12. There are 18 residues in the CDR3. The germline gives CDR1 LGHDT, CDR2 YNNKEL (reference sequence). The CDR3 DNA is TGTGCCAGCAGCCGCAGGGTTCTAGCGGGAGGGAGTCCAGATACGCAGTATTTT. Amino acid sequence: CASSRRVLAGGSPDTQYF.

The chain uses TRBV12-5 and TRBJ1-2; 9 bases match TRBD1. Germline-derived CDR1 and CDR2 are LGHNT and FRNRAP. This CDR3 comprises 16 residues. Trimming removed 2 bases from V and 4 bases from J; junction bases left unmatched: 8. The CDR3 sequence: CASGLPRDRVPYGYTF. The DNA of the CDR3 is TGTGCTAGTGGTTTGCCTCGGGACAGGGTACCCTATGGCTACACCTTC. The entire variable domain, with the rest obtained from reference TRBV12-5 and TRBJ1-2, is as follows: DARVTQTPRHKVTEMGQEVTMRCQPILGHNTVFWYRQTMMQGLELLAYFRNRAPLDDSGMPKDRFSAEMPDATLATLKIQPSEPRDSAVYFCASGLPRDRVPYGYTFGSGTRLTVV.

This chain uses TRBV2 with TRBJ1-1, with 8 bases identical to TRBD1. The germline CDR1 and CDR2 sequences are SNHLY and FYNNEI. There are 13 residues in the CDR3. The junction had 4 bases not matched to a gene; V was cut back by 9 bases and J by 1 base. CDR3 residues: CARTGTGNTEAFF. The CDR3 DNA reads as TGTGCCAGAACCGGGACAGGGAACACTGAAGCTTTCTTT.

The chain links TRBV5-4 to TRBJ1-2; 9 bases are a match to TRBD1. V dropped 3 bases and J dropped 3; count of bases not matched to a gene: 6. CDR3 length equals 15 residues. The germline V gene encodes CDR1 SGHNT and CDR2 YYREEE (reference sequence). The CDR3 region has the DNA TGTGCCAGCAGCTCGGACAGGGGAGTTGACTATGGCTACACCTTC. Encoded protein: CASSSDRGVDYGYTF.

The chain combines TRBV25-1 with TRBJ1-5, with D perhaps matching TRBD1 (5 bases). Between the trimmed V and J ends, which lost 2 bases and 2 bases, there was a span of 19 bases. Germline CDR1 is MGHDK and CDR2 is SYGVNS. This CDR3 contains 18 residues. The CDR3 bases are TGTGCCAGCAGTGAAGATAACGGGGGGGGTTTGGGCAATCAGCCCCAGCATTTT. Its translation is CASSEDNGGGLGNQPQHF. The full variable domain, in which reference TRBV25-1 and TRBJ1-5 provide the parts outside the CDR3, is EADIYQTPRYLVIGTGKKITLECSQTMGHDKMYWYQQDPGMELHLIHYSYGVNSTEKGDLSSESTVSRIRTEHFPLTLESARPSHTSQYLCASSEDNGGGLGNQPQHFGDGTRLSIL.

The chain uses TRBV30 and TRBJ1-1, with D possibly being TRBD1 (5 bases). CDR3 length: 15 amino acids. In germline, CDR1 is GTSNPN, CDR2 SVGIG (reference sequence). V was trimmed by 0 bases and J by 1 base, leaving 12 bases between them. The CDR3 DNA reads TGTGCCTGGAGTGTATTCGCCAGGGCGAACACTGAAGCTTTCTTT. As protein: CAWSVFARANTEAFF.

V and J are TRBV10-1 and TRBJ2-7; 8 positions match TRBD2. Trimming cost V 3 bases and J 5 bases; bases outside gene matches: 6. The CDR3 is 14 residues long. Per germline, CDR1 WNHNN and CDR2 SYGVQD (reference sequence). CDR3 DNA: TGCGCCAGCAGTGATGGGACTAGTCGTAACGAGCAGTACTTC. Amino acids: CASSDGTSRNEQYF.

V is TRBV27 and J is TRBJ1-5; D is possibly TRBD1 (5 bases). The CDR3 is 17 residues long. Germline CDR1 is MNHEY and CDR2 is SMNVEV (reference sequence). Trimming removed 5 bases from V and 0 bases from J, with 17 bases in between. Written as DNA, the CDR3 is TGTGCCAGCAGTGATTTCGCCCAGGGATATAGCAATCAGCCCCAGCATTTT. Translation: CASSDFAQGYSNQPQHF.

The chain carries TRBV15 and TRBJ1-2; 8 bases agree with TRBD1. With V trimmed by 3 bases and J by 4 bases, 7 bases remained unmatched. CDR1 LNHNV and CDR2 YYDKDF come from the germline V gene (reference sequence). This CDR3 comprises 15 residues. CDR3 sequence: CATSRGLGTGYGYTF. CDR3 coding DNA: TGTGCCACCAGCAGGGGTTTGGGGACAGGCTATGGCTACACCTTC.

This rearrangement joins TRBV7-9 to TRBJ2-5; possible D gene TRBD2, 5 bases. Per the germline V gene, CDR1 is SEHNR and CDR2 is FQNEAQ (reference sequence). The V and J ends lost 5 bases and 5 bases respectively, with 12 bases between them. CDR3 length: 13 residues. CDR3 in DNA: TGTGCCAGCAGCCGAGGGTCGGCGGAGACCCAGTACTTC. Translated, it gives CASSRGSAETQYF.

The rearrangement joins TRBV18 to TRBJ2-2; 8 bases agree with TRBD1. V dropped 3 bases and J dropped 7; count of bases not matched to a gene: 7. CDR1 is KGHSH and CDR2 is LQKENI in the germline V gene. This CDR3 region has 15 residues. The CDR3 protein is CASSPPTGVFGELFF. DNA of the CDR3: TGTGCCAGCTCACCCCCGACAGGGGTATTCGGGGAGCTGTTTTTT. The whole variable domain, filled in from reference TRBV18 and TRBJ2-2, reads NAGVMQNPRHLVRRRGQEARLRCSPMKGHSHVYWYRQLPEEGLKFMVYLQKENIIDESGMPKERFSAEFPKEGPSILRIQQVVRGDSAAYFCASSPPTGVFGELFFGEGSRLTVL.

This chain connects TRBV30 to TRBJ2-7; TRBD1 is a possible D gene (6 bases). Between the trimmed V and J ends, which lost 0 bases and 1 base, there was a span of 13 bases. Germline-derived CDR1 and CDR2 are GTSNPN and SVGIG (reference sequence). This CDR3 is built from 15 residues. The CDR3 nucleotides read TGTGCCTGGAGTGTAGGGGACACAGAATCCTACGAGCAGTACTTC. Amino acids: CAWSVGDTESYEQYF.

A few counts support this clone. The chain carries TRBV14 and TRBJ2-3; 9 bases are a match to TRBD2. CDR3 length equals 14 residues. Germline CDR1 SGHDN, CDR2 FVKESK. The trim removed 5 bases at V and 4 bases at J, leaving 4 bases unmatched. DNA of the CDR3: TGTGCCAGCAGCAACGGACTAGCGTCAGATACGCAGTATTTT. Its protein is CASSNGLASDTQYF.

The chain has TRBV7-8 and TRBJ2-1; 9 bases are a match to TRBD2. CDR1 and CDR2 (germline): SGHVS, FQNEAQ. Unmatched junction bases numbered 7, after V lost 1 base and J lost 6 bases. This CDR3 is built from 16 residues. The DNA for the CDR3 is TGTGCCAGCAGCTTAGTAGGCGGGGGGGGGACCAATGAGCAGTTCTTC. Translating gives CASSLVGGGGTNEQFF. The full variable domain, with the rest looked up from reference TRBV7-8 and TRBJ2-1, is GAGVSQSPRYKVAKRGQDVALRCDPISGHVSLFWYQQALGQGPEFLTYFQNEAQLDKSGLPSDRFFAERPEGSVSTLKIQRTQQEDSAVYLCASSLVGGGGTNEQFFGPGTRLTVL.

This clone has a single count. The V gene is TRBV6-6, the J gene TRBJ1-1, with TRBD1 matching over 7 bases. Per the germline V gene, CDR1 is MNHNY and CDR2 is SVGAGI (reference sequence). With V trimmed by 2 bases and J by 2 bases, 8 bases remained unmatched. This CDR3 is 16 amino acids long. CDR3 in DNA: TGTGCCAGCAGTTACGGTCACCGGGACAGTAACACTGAAGCTTTCTTT. Translated, it gives CASSYGHRDSNTEAFF.

This clone was seen only once. The chain carries TRBV18 and TRBJ1-1; D unclear. The CDR3 length is 17 residues. The germline V gene encodes CDR1 KGHSH and CDR2 LQKENI. V was pared by 3 bases and J by 1 base, with 18 bases between. CDR3 in amino acids: CASSPDYGGSGNTEAFF. The DNA of the CDR3 is TGTGCCAGCTCACCGGACTACGGAGGGAGCGGGAACACTGAAGCTTTCTTT.